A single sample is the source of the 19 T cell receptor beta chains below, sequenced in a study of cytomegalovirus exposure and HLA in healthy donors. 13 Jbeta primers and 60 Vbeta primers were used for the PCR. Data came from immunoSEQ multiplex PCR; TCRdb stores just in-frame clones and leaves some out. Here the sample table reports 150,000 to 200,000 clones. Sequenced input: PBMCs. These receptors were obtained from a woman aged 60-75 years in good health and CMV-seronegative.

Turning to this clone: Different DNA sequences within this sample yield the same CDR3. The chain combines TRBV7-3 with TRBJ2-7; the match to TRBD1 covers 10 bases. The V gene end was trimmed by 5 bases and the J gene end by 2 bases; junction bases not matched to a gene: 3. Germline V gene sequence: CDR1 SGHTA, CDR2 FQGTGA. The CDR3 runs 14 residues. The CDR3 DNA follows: TGTGCCAGCAGCCTCGGACAGGGGGCCTACGAGCAGTACTTC. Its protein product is CASSLGQGAYEQYF.

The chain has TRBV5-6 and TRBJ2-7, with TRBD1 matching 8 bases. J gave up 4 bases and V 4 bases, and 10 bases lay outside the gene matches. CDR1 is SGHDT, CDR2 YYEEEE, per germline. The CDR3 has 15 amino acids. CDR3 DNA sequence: TGTGCCAGCAGCATCCCCCGGACAGGGATGTACGAGCAGTACTTC. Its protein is CASSIPRTGMYEQYF.

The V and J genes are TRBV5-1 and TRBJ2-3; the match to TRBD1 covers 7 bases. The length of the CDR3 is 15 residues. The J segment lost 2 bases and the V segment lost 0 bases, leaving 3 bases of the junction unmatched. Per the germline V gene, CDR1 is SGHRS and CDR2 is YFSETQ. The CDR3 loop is CASSLATGPTDTQYF. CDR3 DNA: TGCGCCAGCAGCTTGGCGACAGGGCCCACAGATACGCAGTATTTT.

CDR3 coding DNA: TGTGCCAGCAGTCCCCGTCCCGGGACAGGGGGCCCCCAGCATTTT. As protein: CASSPRPGTGGPQHF. The chain combines TRBV27 with TRBJ1-5; 12 bases fit TRBD1. The germline gives CDR1 MNHEY, CDR2 SMNVEV (reference sequence). V lost 5 bases to trimming and J lost 10 bases; unmatched junction nucleotides: 9. The CDR3 is 15 amino acids.

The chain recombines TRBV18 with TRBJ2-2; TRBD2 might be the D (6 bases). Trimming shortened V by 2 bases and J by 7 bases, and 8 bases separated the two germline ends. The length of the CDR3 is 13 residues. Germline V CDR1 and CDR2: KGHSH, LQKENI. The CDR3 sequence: CASSPGGIGELFF. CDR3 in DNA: TGTGCCAGCTCACCAGGAGGGATCGGGGAGCTGTTTTTT.

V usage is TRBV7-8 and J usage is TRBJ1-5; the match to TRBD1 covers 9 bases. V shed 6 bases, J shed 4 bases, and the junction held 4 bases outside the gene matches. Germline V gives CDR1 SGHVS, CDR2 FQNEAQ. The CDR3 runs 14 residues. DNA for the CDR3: TGTGCCAGCAGACCGGACAGGGGAAATCAGCCCCAGCATTTT. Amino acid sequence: CASRPDRGNQPQHF. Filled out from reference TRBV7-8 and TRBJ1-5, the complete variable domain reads GAGVSQSPRYKVAKRGQDVALRCDPISGHVSLFWYQQALGQGPEFLTYFQNEAQLDKSGLPSDRFFAERPEGSVSTLKIQRTQQEDSAVYLCASRPDRGNQPQHFGDGTRLSIL.

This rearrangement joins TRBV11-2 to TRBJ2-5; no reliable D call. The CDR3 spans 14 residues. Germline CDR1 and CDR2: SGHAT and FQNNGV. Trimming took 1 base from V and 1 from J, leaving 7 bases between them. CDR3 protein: CASSLGAFQETQYF. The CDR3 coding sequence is TGTGCCAGCAGCTTAGGGGCGTTCCAAGAGACCCAGTACTTC.

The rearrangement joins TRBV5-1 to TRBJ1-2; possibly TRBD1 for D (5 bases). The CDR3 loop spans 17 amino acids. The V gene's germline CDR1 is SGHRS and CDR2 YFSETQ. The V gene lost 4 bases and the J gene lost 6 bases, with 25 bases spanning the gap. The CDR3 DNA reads TGCGCCAGCAGCCAGGGCCCGAAACAGAACAAGGGAAATGGCTACACCTTC. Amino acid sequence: CASSQGPKQNKGNGYTF.

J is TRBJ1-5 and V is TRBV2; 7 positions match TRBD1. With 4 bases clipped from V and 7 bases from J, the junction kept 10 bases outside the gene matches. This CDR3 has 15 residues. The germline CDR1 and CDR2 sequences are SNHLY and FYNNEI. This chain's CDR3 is CASSGQGKVGQPQHF. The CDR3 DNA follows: TGTGCCAGCAGTGGACAGGGTAAGGTTGGCCAGCCCCAGCATTTT. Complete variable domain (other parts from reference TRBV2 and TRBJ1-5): EPEVTQTPSHQVTQMGQEVILRCVPISNHLYFYWYRQILGQKVEFLVSFYNNEISEKSEIFDDQFSVERPDGSNFTLKIRSTKLEDSAMYFCASSGQGKVGQPQHFGDGTRLSIL.

CDR3 bases: TGTGCCAGCAGTTGGACAGGCGAGCAGTACTTC. Translated, it gives CASSWTGEQYF. J is TRBJ2-7 and V is TRBV2, with 7 bases lining up with TRBD1. CDR1 SNHLY and CDR2 FYNNEI come from the germline V gene. V shed 5 bases, J shed 6 bases, and the junction held 1 base outside the gene matches. The CDR3 has 11 residues.

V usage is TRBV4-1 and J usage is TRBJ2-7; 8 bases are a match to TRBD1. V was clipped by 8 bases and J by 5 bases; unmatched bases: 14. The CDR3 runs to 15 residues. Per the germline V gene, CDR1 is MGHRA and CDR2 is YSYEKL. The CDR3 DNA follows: TGCGCCAGCCGGACCGAGGACAGGGTTACCCACGAGCAGTACTTC. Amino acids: CASRTEDRVTHEQYF.

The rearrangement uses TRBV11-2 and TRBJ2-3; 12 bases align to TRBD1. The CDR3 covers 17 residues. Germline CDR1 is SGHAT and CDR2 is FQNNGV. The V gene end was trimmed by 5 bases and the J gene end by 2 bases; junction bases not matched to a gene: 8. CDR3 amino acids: CASSQGTGGLFTDTQYF. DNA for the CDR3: TGTGCCAGCAGCCAGGGGACAGGGGGCCTTTTCACAGATACGCAGTATTTT.

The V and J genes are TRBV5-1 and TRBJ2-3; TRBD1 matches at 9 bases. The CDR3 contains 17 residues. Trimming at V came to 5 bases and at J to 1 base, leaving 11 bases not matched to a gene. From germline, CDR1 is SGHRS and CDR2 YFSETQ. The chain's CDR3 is CASSNRQGEIGTDTQYF. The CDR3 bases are TGCGCCAGCAGTAATCGACAGGGGGAAATCGGCACAGATACGCAGTATTTT.

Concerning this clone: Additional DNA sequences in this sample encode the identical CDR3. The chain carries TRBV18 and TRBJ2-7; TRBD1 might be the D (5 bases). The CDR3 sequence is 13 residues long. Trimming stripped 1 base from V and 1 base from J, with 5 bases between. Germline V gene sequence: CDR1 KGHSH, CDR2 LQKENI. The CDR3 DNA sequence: TGTGCCAGCTCACCACAGGGGTCCTACGAGCAGTACTTC. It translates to CASSPQGSYEQYF.

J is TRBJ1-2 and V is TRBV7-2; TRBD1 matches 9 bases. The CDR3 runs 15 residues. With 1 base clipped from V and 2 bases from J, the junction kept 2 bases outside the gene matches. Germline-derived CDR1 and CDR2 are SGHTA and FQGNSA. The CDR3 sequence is CASSLGTGENYGYTF. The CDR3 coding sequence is TGTGCCAGCAGCTTAGGGACAGGGGAAAACTATGGCTACACCTTC.

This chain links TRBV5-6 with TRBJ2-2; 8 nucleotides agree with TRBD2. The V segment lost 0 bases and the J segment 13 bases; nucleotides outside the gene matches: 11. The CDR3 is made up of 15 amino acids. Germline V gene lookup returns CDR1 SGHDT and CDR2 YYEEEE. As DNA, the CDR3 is TGTGCCAGCAGCTTGGGAGTGGAGCGGGGGCTGAGGCTGTTTTTT. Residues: CASSLGVERGLRLFF.

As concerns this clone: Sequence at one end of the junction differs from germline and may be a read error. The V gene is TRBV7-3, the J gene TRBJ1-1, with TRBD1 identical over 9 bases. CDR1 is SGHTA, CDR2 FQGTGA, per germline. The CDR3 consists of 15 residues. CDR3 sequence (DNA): TGTGTCAGCAGCTTAGGGACAGGGCTGAACACTGAAGCTTTCTTT. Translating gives CVSSLGTGLNTEAFF. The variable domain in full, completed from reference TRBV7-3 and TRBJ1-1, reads GAGVSQTPSNKVTEKGKYVELRCDPISGHTALYWYRQSLGQGPEFLIYFQGTGAADDSGLPNDRFFAVRPEGSVSTLKIQRTERGDSAVYLCVSSLGTGLNTEAFFGQGTRLTVV.

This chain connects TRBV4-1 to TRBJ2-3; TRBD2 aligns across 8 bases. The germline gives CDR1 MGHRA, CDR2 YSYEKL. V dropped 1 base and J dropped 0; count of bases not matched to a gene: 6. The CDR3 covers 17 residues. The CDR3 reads CASSQGRIAGSTDTQYF. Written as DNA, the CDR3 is TGCGCCAGCAGCCAAGGCAGAATAGCGGGAAGCACAGATACGCAGTATTTT.

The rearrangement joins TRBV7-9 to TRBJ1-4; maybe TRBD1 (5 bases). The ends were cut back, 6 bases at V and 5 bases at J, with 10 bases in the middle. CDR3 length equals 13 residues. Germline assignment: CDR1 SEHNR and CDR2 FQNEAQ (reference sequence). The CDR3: CASSKTENEKLFF. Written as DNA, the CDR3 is TGTGCCAGCAGTAAGACAGAGAATGAAAAACTGTTTTTT. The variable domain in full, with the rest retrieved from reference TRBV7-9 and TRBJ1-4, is DTGVSQNPRHKITKRGQNVTFRCDPISEHNRLYWYRQTLGQGPEFLTYFQNEAQLEKSRLLSDRFSAERPKGSFSTLEIQRTEQGDSAMYLCASSKTENEKLFFGSGTQLSVL.